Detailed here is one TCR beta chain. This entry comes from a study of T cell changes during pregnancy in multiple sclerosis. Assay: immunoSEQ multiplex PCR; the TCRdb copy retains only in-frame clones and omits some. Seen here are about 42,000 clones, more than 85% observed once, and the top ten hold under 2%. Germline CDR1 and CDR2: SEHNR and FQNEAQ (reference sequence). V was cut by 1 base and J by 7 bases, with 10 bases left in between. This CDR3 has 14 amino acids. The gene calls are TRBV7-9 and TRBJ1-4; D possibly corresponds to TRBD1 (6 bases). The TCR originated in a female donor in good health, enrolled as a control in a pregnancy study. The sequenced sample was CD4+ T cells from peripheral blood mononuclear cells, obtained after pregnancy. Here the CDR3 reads CASSLGGRGEKLFF. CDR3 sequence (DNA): TGTGCCAGCAGCTTAGGGGGCAGGGGTGAAAAACTGTTTTTT.